The T cell receptor (delta chain) under discussion was sequenced for a study of Vδ1+ human thymocytes. From germline, CDR1 is TSWWSYY and CDR2 QGS. The CDR3 covers 18 residues. Trimming shortened V by 3 bases and J by 0 bases, and 20 bases separated the two germline ends. Concerning this clone: Its antigen is as yet unknown.

The study's findings and limits: Highly polyclonal TRG and TRD repertoires with Gaussian CDR3 length distributions appeared in thymus. Unlike peripheral blood Vdelta1+ controls, thymic delta-chain sequences included approximately 20% Vdelta2 and few Vdelta3.

Extracted RNA was reverse transcribed into cDNA. The CDR3 regions were amplified by multiplex PCR from V-gene primers to a constant-region primer. TCRdb re-identified clones in the multiplex PCR reads via CATT. Altogether more than 45,000 delta-chain clones are present, approximately 16% being singletons, with the ten largest covering about 0.38%. Sequences were obtained from Vdelta1+ gamma-delta thymocytes from the thymus. Subset described: FACS-sorted CD3+ TCRalphabeta- TCRVdelta1+ TCRVdelta2- thymocytes. The clonotype originates from a girl under three years old who had congenital heart surgery. The chain has TRDV1 and TRDJ1; D is uncertain. This CDR3 reads CALGDRYPIQLHTDKLIF. The CDR3 bases are TGTGCTCTTGGGGACCGGTATCCCATACAGCTACACACCGATAAACTCATCTTT.